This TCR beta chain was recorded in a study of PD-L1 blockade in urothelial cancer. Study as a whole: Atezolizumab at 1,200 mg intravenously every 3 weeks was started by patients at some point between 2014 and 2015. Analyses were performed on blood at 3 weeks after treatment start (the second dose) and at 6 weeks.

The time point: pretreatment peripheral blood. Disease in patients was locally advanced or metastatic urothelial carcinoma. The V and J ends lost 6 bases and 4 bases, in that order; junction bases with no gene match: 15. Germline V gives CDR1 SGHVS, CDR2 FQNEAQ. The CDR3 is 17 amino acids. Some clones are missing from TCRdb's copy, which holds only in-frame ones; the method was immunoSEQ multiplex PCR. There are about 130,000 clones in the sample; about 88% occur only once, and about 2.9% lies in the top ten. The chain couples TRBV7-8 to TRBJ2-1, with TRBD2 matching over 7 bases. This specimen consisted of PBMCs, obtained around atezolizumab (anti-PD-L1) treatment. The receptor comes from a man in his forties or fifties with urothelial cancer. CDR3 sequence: CASSYPLAVGAYNEQFF. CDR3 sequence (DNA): TGTGCCAGCAGTTATCCCCTAGCGGTAGGGGCATACAATGAGCAGTTCTTC.